These T cell receptor beta chains were read from a single sample in a study of blood T cell repertoires in COVID-19. Assay used: immunoSEQ multiplex PCR; TCRdb lists only in-frame clones, some missing. The repertoire has about 120,000 clones, approximately 68% of them found once; the top ten carry over 6%. The specimen was peripheral blood. The source is a woman in her sixties with acute or convalescent COVID-19. Both conserved end residues are part of each CDR3. The order of the fields is D gene, CDR3 length, V gene, clone size, J gene, CDR3 DNA, CDR3 protein. D genes are given only for firm matches. Size is omitted from some rows. Given values are once, few, many or a class for expanded clones.

TRBD2	17	TRBV4-1	few	TRBJ2-2	TGCGCCAGCAGCCACTCGAGCGGGGGGGCAAACACCGGGGAGCTGTTTTTT	CASSHSSGGANTGELFF
-	15	TRBV6-5	-	TRBJ1-1	TGTGCCAGCGAAGGGGTAGTCGGTCAGAACACTGAAGCTTTCTTT	CASEGVVGQNTEAFF
-	15	TRBV7-2	-	TRBJ1-1	TGTGCCAGCAGCTACCATGGGGGGAAGAACACTGAAGCTTTCTTT	CASSYHGGKNTEAFF
-	15	TRBV6-6	-	TRBJ1-6	TGTGCCAGCAGTTACACAGATAGGTTAAATCCACCCCTCCACTTT	CASSYTDRLNPPLHF
-	13	TRBV11-2	-	TRBJ1-4	TGTGCCAGCAGCTCACAGACAGGCGGAAAACTGTTTTTT	CASSSQTGGKLFF
-	14	TRBV6-5	-	TRBJ2-5	TGTGCCAGCTGCCTTGGGGGGACCCAAGAGACCCAGTACTTC	CASCLGGTQETQYF
TRBD2	15	TRBV4-2	-	TRBJ2-1	TGTGCCAGCAGCCAAGATAGGATAGCGGGGGGGCAGCAGTTCTTC	CASSQDRIAGGQQFF
-	11	TRBV29-1	many	TRBJ2-7	TGCAGCGTTGTTAACAGGGACGAGCAGTACTTC	CSVVNRDEQYF
-	16	TRBV5-4	-	TRBJ1-3	TGTGCCAGCAGCTTCGGGACATCCCTCTCTGGAAACACCATATATTTT	CASSFGTSLSGNTIYF
-	13	TRBV24-1	-	TRBJ1-2	TGTGCCACCAGTGATTTCCTCAACTATGGCTACACCTTC	CATSDFLNYGYTF
TRBD1	14	TRBV5-1	-	TRBJ2-7	TGCGCCAGCAGCGGAGGACAGGGCTCCTACGAGCAGTACTTC	CASSGGQGSYEQYF
-	14	TRBV7-2	once	TRBJ1-2	TGTGCCAGCAGCTTAGGACAGGAGGTCTATGGCTACACCTTC	CASSLGQEVYGYTF
-	14	TRBV7-9	-	TRBJ1-2	TGTGCCAGCGGGAACAGGGTTTCTGACTATGGCTACACCTTC	CASGNRVSDYGYTF
-	14	TRBV19	many	TRBJ1-1	TGTGCCAGTAGCTCTCCCGCTAAGAACACTGAAGCTTTCTTT	CASSSPAKNTEAFF
TRBD1	14	TRBV6-4	-	TRBJ2-2	TGTGCCAGCAGTTTGGACAGGCTTACCGGGGAGCTGTTTTTT	CASSLDRLTGELFF
-	10	TRBV27	-	TRBJ2-7	TGTGCCACCTCCCGTTACGAGCAGTACTTC	CATSRYEQYF
TRBD1	15	TRBV4-3	-	TRBJ2-5	TGCGCCAGCAGCCAAGAGCGAGGCAGGGGGGAGACCCAGTACTTC	CASSQERGRGETQYF
TRBD1	15	TRBV7-8	-	TRBJ1-5	TGTGCCAGCAGCTTAGACAGGGGGCACGGTCAGCCCCAGCATTTT	CASSLDRGHGQPQHF
-	16	TRBV5-6	-	TRBJ2-5	TGTGCCAGCAGCCCTACTCTAGCGATGTACCAAGAGACCCAGTACTTC	CASSPTLAMYQETQYF
TRBD2	17	TRBV7-2	-	TRBJ2-7	TGTGCCAGCAGCAAGACTAGCGGGGGGACAGCGACCTACGAGCAGTACTTC	CASSKTSGGTATYEQYF
-	16	TRBV7-3	once	TRBJ2-2	TGTGCCAGCAGCCCATCGGAGACTATCTACACCGGGGAGCTGTTTTTT	CASSPSETIYTGELFF
TRBD2	17	TRBV4-2	-	TRBJ2-3	TGTGCCAGCAGCCAAGAGGGTGGTAGCGGGGGGACAGATACGCAGTATTTT	CASSQEGGSGGTDTQYF
TRBD1	14	TRBV18	-	TRBJ1-1	TGTGCCAGCTCACCGGACAGGGGGCGCGGTTTTGGTTTCTTT	CASSPDRGRGFGFF
-	11	TRBV30	-	TRBJ1-1	TGTGCCTGGAGTGTTGACAGTGAAGCTTTCTTT	CAWSVDSEAFF
TRBD2	15	TRBV5-4	-	TRBJ2-5	TGTGCCAGCACAGCTTACCTAGCGGGGGGGGAGACCCAGTACTTC	CASTAYLAGGETQYF
-	14	TRBV28	-	TRBJ1-3	TGTGCCAGCAGCCTGTGGGCCTCTGGAAACACCATATATTTT	CASSLWASGNTIYF
TRBD2	14	TRBV6-4	-	TRBJ2-1	TGTGCCAGCAGCCCAGCGGGGGGGCACAATGAGCAGTTCTTC	CASSPAGGHNEQFF